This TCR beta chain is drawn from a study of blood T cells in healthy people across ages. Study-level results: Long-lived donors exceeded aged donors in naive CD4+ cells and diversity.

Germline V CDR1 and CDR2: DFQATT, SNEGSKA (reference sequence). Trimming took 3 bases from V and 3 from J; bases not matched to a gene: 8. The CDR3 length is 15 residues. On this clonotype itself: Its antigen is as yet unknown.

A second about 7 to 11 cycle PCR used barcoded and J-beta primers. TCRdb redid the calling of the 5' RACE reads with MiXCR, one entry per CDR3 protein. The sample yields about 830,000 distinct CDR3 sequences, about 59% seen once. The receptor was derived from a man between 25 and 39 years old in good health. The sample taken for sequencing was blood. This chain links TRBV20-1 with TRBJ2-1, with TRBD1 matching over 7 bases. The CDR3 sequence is CSARMYRGNYNEQFF. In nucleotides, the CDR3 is TGCAGTGCTAGGATGTACAGGGGTAACTACAATGAGCAGTTCTTC.